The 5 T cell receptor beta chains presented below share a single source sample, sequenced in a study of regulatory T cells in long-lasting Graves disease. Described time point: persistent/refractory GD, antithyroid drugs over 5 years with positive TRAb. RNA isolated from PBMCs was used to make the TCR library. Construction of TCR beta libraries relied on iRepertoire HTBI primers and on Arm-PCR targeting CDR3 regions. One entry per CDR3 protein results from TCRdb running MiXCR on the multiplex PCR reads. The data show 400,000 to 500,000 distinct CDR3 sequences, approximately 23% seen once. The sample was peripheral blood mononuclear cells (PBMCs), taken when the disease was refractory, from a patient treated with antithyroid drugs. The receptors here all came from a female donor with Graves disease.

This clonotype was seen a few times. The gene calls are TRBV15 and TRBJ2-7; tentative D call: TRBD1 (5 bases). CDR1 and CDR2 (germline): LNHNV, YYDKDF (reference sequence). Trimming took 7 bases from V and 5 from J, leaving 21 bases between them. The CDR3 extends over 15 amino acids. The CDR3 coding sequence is TGTGCCACCACTCAGGGTATCCAGGGTCCCCACGAGCAGTACTTC. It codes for CATTQGIQGPHEQYF.

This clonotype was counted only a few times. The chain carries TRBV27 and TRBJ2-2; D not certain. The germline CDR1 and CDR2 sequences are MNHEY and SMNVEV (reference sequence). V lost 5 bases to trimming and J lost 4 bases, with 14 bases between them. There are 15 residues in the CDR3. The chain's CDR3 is CASSGTAFGTGELFF. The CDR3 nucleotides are TGTGCCAGCAGTGGAACAGCGTTCGGCACCGGGGAGCTGTTTTTT.

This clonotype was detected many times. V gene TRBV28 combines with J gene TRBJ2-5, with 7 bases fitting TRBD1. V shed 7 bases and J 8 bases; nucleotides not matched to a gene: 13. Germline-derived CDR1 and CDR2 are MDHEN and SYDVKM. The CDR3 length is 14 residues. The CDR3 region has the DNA TGTGCCAGCACCCTAGGGACAGCCACGGCTACCCAGTACTTC. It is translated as CASTLGTATATQYF.

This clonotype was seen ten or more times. CDR3 amino acids: CSASLTRGARETQYF. CDR3 bases: TGCAGTGCTAGCCTGACGCGGGGGGCCAGGGAGACCCAGTACTTC. The chain uses TRBV20-1 and TRBJ2-5, with 8 bases identical to TRBD2. Germline assignment: CDR1 DFQATT and CDR2 SNEGSKA (reference sequence). This CDR3 comprises 15 residues. The J segment lost 5 bases and the V segment lost 3 bases, leaving 11 bases of the junction unmatched.

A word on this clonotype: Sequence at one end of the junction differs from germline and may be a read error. The CDR3 region is CASSSYSKQPQHF. CDR3 DNA sequence: TGTGCCAGCAGCTCTTATAGCAAGCAGCCCCAGCATTTT. V is TRBV7-2 and J is TRBJ1-5, with D uncertain. The CDR3 runs 13 residues. CDR1 and CDR2 from the germline V gene are SGHTA and FQGNSA.